This T cell receptor (beta chain) was profiled in a study of OX40 agonist ivuxolimab in advanced cancers. Study information: The diagnoses of dose-escalation patients were hepatocellular carcinoma, melanoma, renal cell or head and neck cancer.

V dropped 5 bases and J dropped 4 bases, with 13 bases sitting between them. Germline V gene sequence: CDR1 SEHNR, CDR2 FQNEAQ (reference sequence). This CDR3 contains 14 residues. Only in-frame clones appear in the TCRdb table, and some are missing; sequencing was by immunoSEQ multiplex PCR. The sample has around 70,000 clones, more than 85% seen once. On this clone itself: As yet, its antigen is unknown.

Overall study results and limits: Compared with CD4+, CD8+ T cells on average had more expanded clones.

J is TRBJ2-3 and V is TRBV7-9; D gene uncertain. Sequenced here: CD4+ or CD8+ T cells sorted from blood, sampled in a trial of the OX40 agonist ivuxolimab. The receptor was isolated from an adult with an advanced solid tumor such as melanoma, head and neck, liver or kidney cancer. Here the CDR3 reads CASSPRHSADTQYF. For the CDR3, the DNA is TGTGCCAGCAGCCCACGACACTCCGCAGATACGCAGTATTTT.